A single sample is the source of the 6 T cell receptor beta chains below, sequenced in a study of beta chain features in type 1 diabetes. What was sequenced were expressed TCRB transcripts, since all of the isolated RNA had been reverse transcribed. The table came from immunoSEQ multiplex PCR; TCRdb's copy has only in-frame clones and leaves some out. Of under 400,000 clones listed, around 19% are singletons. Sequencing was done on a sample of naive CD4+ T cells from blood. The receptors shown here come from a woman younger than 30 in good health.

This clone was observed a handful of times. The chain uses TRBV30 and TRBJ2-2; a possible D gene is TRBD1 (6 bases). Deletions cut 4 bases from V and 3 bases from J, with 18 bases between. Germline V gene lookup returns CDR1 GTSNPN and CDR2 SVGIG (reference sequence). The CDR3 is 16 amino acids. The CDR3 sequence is CAWNLQPGQDTGELFF. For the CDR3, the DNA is TGTGCCTGGAATCTACAACCGGGACAAGACACCGGGGAGCTGTTTTTT.

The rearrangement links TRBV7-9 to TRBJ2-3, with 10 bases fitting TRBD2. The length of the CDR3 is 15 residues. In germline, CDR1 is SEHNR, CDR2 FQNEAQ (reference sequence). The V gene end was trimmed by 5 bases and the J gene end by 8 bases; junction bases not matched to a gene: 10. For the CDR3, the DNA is TGTGCCAGCAGCCTCCGAGCGGGGGGGGAAGGTACGCAGTATTTT. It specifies CASSLRAGGEGTQYF.

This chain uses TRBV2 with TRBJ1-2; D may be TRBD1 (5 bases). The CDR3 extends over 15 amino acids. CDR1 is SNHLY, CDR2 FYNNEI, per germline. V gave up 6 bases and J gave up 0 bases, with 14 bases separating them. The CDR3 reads CASRIGHPTNYGYTF. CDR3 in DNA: TGTGCCAGCAGGATCGGACACCCGACTAACTATGGCTACACCTTC.

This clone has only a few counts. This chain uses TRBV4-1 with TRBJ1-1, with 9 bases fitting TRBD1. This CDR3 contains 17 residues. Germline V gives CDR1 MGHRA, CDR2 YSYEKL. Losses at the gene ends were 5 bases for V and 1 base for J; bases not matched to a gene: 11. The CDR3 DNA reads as TGCGCCAGCAGCGCCCGACGGGACAGGGCCGGGAACACTGAAGCTTTCTTT. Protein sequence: CASSARRDRAGNTEAFF.

The CDR3 DNA reads as TGCGCCAGCAGCCAAGATTTCCATGCAGGGACCTACAATGAGCAGTTCTTC. Protein: CASSQDFHAGTYNEQFF. This chain links TRBV4-1 with TRBJ2-1, with D maybe TRBD1 (5 bases). The germline V and J ends were trimmed by 0 bases and 2 bases, with 14 bases remaining between them. This CDR3 spans 17 amino acids. Germline V CDR1 and CDR2: MGHRA, YSYEKL.

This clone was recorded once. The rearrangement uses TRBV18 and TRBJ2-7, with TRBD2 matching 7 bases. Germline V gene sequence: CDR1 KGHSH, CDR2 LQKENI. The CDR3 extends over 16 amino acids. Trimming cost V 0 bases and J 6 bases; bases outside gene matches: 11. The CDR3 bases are TGTGCCAGCTCACCACCCATATCGGGAGGCGTTTTCGAGCAGTACTTC. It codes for CASSPPISGGVFEQYF.